This T cell receptor (beta chain) was recorded in a study of T cell repertoires in cytomegalovirus infection. MiXCR, run by TCRdb on the reads, gives a single entry per CDR3 protein. The repertoire holds around 190,000 distinct CDR3 sequences, with about an eighth as singletons. The CDR3 has 14 amino acids. Germline V gives CDR1 SGHDN, CDR2 FVKESK. After removal of 2 bases from V and 7 bases from J, the junction contained 3 bases not matched to a gene. This clonotype was counted at least ten times. Sequenced input: PBMCs. The chain employs TRBV14 and TRBJ2-1; 9 bases match TRBD1. The sequence derives from a human donor in good health (CMV status not recorded). Some clones in this sample may be carry-over from other donors' samples. DNA for the CDR3: TGTGCCAGCAGCCAAACAGGGGGCCTTAATGAGCAGTTCTTC. Its protein product is CASSQTGGLNEQFF.